Following are 3 T cell receptor beta chains from one sample sequenced in a study of glioma-infiltrating T cells after dendritic cell vaccination (dated by TCRdb to 2016 to 2017). Libraries were prepared through the immunoSEQ multiplex PCR assay. Held by TCRdb, this immuneACCESS table contains in-frame sequences only and omits some clones. Under half of the omission traces to an unresolved V gene where checked; the cause of the rest is unknown. In this sample the table shows roughly 100,000 clones, 81% of which occur a single time. The ten most abundant clones make up roughly 12% of the sample. The source was blood, collected before dendritic cell vaccination. The receptors were gathered from a human donor with glioblastoma.

The V call is TRBV13, the J call TRBJ1-2; D perhaps matches TRBD1 (5 bases). Germline V lookup: CDR1 PRHDT, CDR2 FYEKMQ (reference sequence). The CDR3 is made up of 14 amino acids. V lost 3 bases, J lost 3 bases, and 11 bases lay in between. CDR3 amino acids: CASSFEQDDYGYTF. Here the CDR3 DNA reads TGTGCCAGCAGCTTTGAACAGGACGACTATGGCTACACCTTC.

The V gene is TRBV4-1, the J gene TRBJ2-6; D is perhaps TRBD2 (5 bases). CDR3 length: 16 residues. Trimming cost V 4 bases and J 0 bases, with 10 bases left between them. The germline gives CDR1 MGHRA, CDR2 YSYEKL. CDR3 in amino acids: CASSLRAVSGANVLTF. DNA of the CDR3: TGCGCCAGCAGCCTGAGGGCAGTCTCTGGGGCCAACGTCCTGACTTTC.

The chain employs TRBV30 and TRBJ2-7, with D perhaps matching TRBD1 (6 bases). This CDR3 has 13 residues. CDR1 and CDR2 (germline): GTSNPN, SVGIG (reference sequence). Trimming removed 1 base from V and 7 bases from J, with 14 bases in between. The CDR3 here is CAWSEGRGWEQYF. The CDR3 bases are TGTGCCTGGAGTGAGGGCAGGGGTTGGGAGCAGTACTTC.